This T cell receptor beta chain was sequenced during a study of blood T cell repertoires in COVID-19 (dated by TCRdb to 2019 to 2021). Turning to the overall study: Samples from collaborators originated in the United States, Italy and Spain and spanned both the acute and convalescent phases of COVID-19. Where available, HLA class I and class II types were taken from metadata supplied by the sample provider and were not determined by assay-based typing. The prospective study material was composed of cDNA or gDNA derived from T cells, B-cell-depleted T cells, or PBMCs. The dataset comprised deeply sampled blood TCRbeta repertoires from subjects exposed to, actively infected with, or recovered from COVID-19. A de-identified subject ID, COVID-19 status, age in years and sex were almost always included in the sample metadata. The repertoires were made available in a free public database intended to serve as a resource for research on the immune response to SARS-CoV-2. The samples were drawn from the first 160 participants of the ongoing ImmuneRACE study and from roughly 1,300 subjects provided by 6 global collaborators. Points the paper makes about the study in general: How much clinical and demographic metadata was included differed by source and by participant, and the metadata was provided uncurated.

About this clone: The antigen this receptor binds is unknown. No base-level quality is on record; no much larger clone is a single base apart.

TCRbeta CDR3 regions were amplified from genomic DNA using the immunoSEQ Assay, a bias-controlled multiplex PCR. In the paper's pipeline: Nucleated cell counts per sample were estimated from amplification of reference gene primers within the assay. To quantify the absolute abundance of each unique TCRbeta CDR3 rearrangement, sequence reads were collapsed and filtered. For each sample, productive Simpson clonality was calculated as the square root of Simpson's diversity index across productive rearrangements. TCRdb took this table from immuneACCESS and kept in-frame rearrangements with V and J called. Such tables lack part of the clones; where checked against another copy, unresolved V genes explain under half of the gap, and the rest is unexplained. Clone size and the V and J calls come from that table; the DNA yielded D and trimming. This sample has roughly 300,000 clones in its table, and more than 75% of those were observed once. The ten largest make up around 9.3% of the sample.

From its cysteine to its phenylalanine, the CDR3 spans 14 amino acids. Only the CDR3 DNA is retained, 42 bases long and in frame from the first base. V and J lose 0 bases and 3 bases, and a span of 6 bases separates them. The germline V gene (reference sequence) provides CDR1 SEHNR and CDR2 FQNEAQ. Participants in the prospective study were enrolled through a virtual design, were aged roughly 18 to 100 years, and lived in 24 United States geographic areas. In the prospective study, cohorts were assigned on the basis of participant-reported clinical history obtained from a screening survey and a study questionnaire. Recovered participants in ImmuneRACE Cohort 3 were defined by two consecutive negative NP/OP PCR tests, clearance by a healthcare professional, or resolution of symptoms. Each participant in the prospective study had whole blood, serum and a nasopharyngeal or oropharyngeal swab collected by mobile phlebotomists. Prospective study participants could optionally give additional blood draws and questionnaires over a roughly 2-month period. Prospective study blood samples were shipped either frozen or at room temperature before DNA extraction.

This TCR was recovered from a woman between 18 and 29 years old who had recovered from COVID-19. In this chain, TRBV7-9 is recombined with TRBJ1-5; the D gene cannot be named for sure. The sample consisted of PBMCs or T cells enriched from blood (not recorded which). The nucleotide sequence reads TGTGCCAGCAGCTTAGCGGCGGACAATCAGCCCCAGCATTTT. The resulting protein is CASSLAADNQPQHF.